Presented here are 7 T cell receptor beta chains from one specimen sequenced in a study of T cell repertoires in cytomegalovirus infection. TCRdb used MiXCR to reprocess the reads, holding one entry per CDR3 protein. Found here are about 60,000 distinct CDR3 sequences, about a third of them singletons; the top ten hold 55% to 75%. Their antigens remain unidentified. The source material was PBMCs, sequenced either directly or after in vitro stimulation (not recorded which). The receptor source for this set is a human donor in good health (CMV status not recorded). Some clones in this sample may be carry-over from other donors' samples.

This clonotype came up many times. J is TRBJ1-6 and V is TRBV7-6, with a tentative D call TRBD1 (5 bases). Trimming took 1 base from V and 7 from J, leaving 11 bases between them. CDR3 length: 15 residues. Germline V CDR1 and CDR2: SGHVS, FNYEAQ. The CDR3, as DNA: TGTGCCAGCAGCTTAGACAACGCAGGGAATTCACCCCTCCACTTT. This translates into CASSLDNAGNSPLHF.

The V and J genes are TRBV7-9 and TRBJ2-7, with D hard to call. CDR1 is SEHNR and CDR2 is FQNEAQ in the germline V gene (reference sequence). The length of the CDR3 is 15 residues. The V and J ends lost 4 bases and 6 bases respectively, with 19 bases between them. This chain's CDR3 is CASSSVMSPALEQYF. The DNA of the CDR3 is TGTGCCAGCAGCTCCGTGATGTCCCCAGCCCTCGAGCAGTACTTC.

This clonotype was detected a few times. The V and J genes are TRBV20-1 and TRBJ2-7; TRBD1 is a possible D gene (6 bases). The CDR3 consists of 17 residues. Trimming removed 6 bases at V and 3 bases at J, with 27 bases between. Per the germline V gene, CDR1 is DFQATT and CDR2 is SNEGSKA (reference sequence). The CDR3 here is CSAGKSLGTTDHYEQYF. Here the CDR3 DNA reads TGCAGTGCCGGAAAATCCCTCGGGACAACGGACCACTACGAGCAGTACTTC.

The chain combines TRBV5-6 with TRBJ1-1; no reliable D call. This CDR3 has 17 amino acids. Trimming removed 0 bases from V and 1 base from J, with 16 bases in between. Germline assignment: CDR1 SGHDT and CDR2 YYEEEE. For the CDR3, the DNA is TGTGCCAGCAGCTTGGGCTTGGAAAGAGAAGGGAACACTGAAGCTTTCTTT. The encoded protein is CASSLGLEREGNTEAFF.

This clonotype was counted many times. The genes are TRBV7-2 and TRBJ2-5; 7 bases map to TRBD1. The CDR3 spans 14 residues. V dropped 1 base and J dropped 4; count of bases not matched to a gene: 3. Germline CDR1 SGHTA, CDR2 FQGNSA. The CDR3 DNA follows: TGTGCCAGCAGCTTAGTTGCAGGGGGAGAGACCCAGTACTTC. Amino acids: CASSLVAGGETQYF.

The chain uses TRBV7-9 and TRBJ2-6; D may be TRBD1 or TRBD2 (5 bases each). Looked up from germline, CDR1 is SEHNR and CDR2 is FQNEAQ (reference sequence). The CDR3 is 15 amino acids. CDR3 protein: CAGDGYYSGANVLTF. DNA for the CDR3: TGTGCGGGGGACGGATATTACTCTGGGGCCAACGTCCTGACTTTC.

The chain has TRBV2 and TRBJ1-5; the D gene is possibly TRBD1 (5 bases). In germline, CDR1 is SNHLY, CDR2 FYNNEI. The V end was cut by 1 base, the J end by 2 bases, with 9 bases between. This CDR3 spans 15 amino acids. The CDR3 is CASSEGGVGNQPQHF. The CDR3 nucleotides read TGTGCCAGCAGTGAAGGGGGGGTGGGCAATCAGCCCCAGCATTTT.